Listed here are 26 T cell receptor beta chains from one sample, sequenced in a study of human T cells and chemical hapten exposure. A single record per CDR3 protein comes from TCRdb applying MiXCR to the RACE reads. The data hold under 450,000 distinct CDR3 sequences, with about 6.9% observed a single time. This sample's time point: patch test 2, 6 weeks after DPC sensitization. The treatment: therapeutic diphenylcyclopropenone sensitization with weekly scalp DPC. Here the sequenced sample was whole blood, taken in connection with sensitization to the hapten diphenylcyclopropenone (DPC). These receptors all stem from a woman younger than 30 with alopecia areata. Some clones in this sample may be carry-over from other donors' samples.

About this clonotype: A much larger clonotype is one base distant, so this may be a read error. This chain links TRBV11-2 with TRBJ2-2; D remains unclear. Germline lookup yields CDR1 SGHAT and CDR2 FQNNGV. V lost 2 bases to trimming and J lost 7 bases, with 8 bases between them. CDR3 length: 13 residues. The CDR3 nucleotides are TGTGCCAGCAGCTTAACATGGGGCGGGGAGCTGTTTTTT. Protein: CASSLTWGGELFF.

This clonotype was seen more than once but under ten times. This sequence joins TRBV9 and TRBJ2-5, with D possibly matching TRBD1 (8 bases). The germline gives CDR1 SGDLS, CDR2 YYNGEE. Trimming left V 4 bases short and J 1 base short, with 23 bases between. CDR3 length: 18 amino acids. CDR3 bases: TGTGCCAGCAGCCCTAGTACGGGGGGACAGGCCACCCAAGAGACCCAGTACTTC. Its protein product is CASSPSTGGQATQETQYF.

This clonotype showed up many times. This chain connects TRBV14 to TRBJ1-6; D not resolved. This CDR3 region has 11 residues. V was cut by 2 bases and J by 14 bases, with 7 bases left in between. From germline, CDR1 is SGHDN and CDR2 FVKESK. The CDR3 reads CASSQYLTLHF. CDR3 nucleotides: TGTGCCAGCAGCCAATACCTCACCCTCCACTTT.

This clonotype was counted a few times. The V gene is TRBV2, the J gene TRBJ2-7; D is perhaps TRBD1 (5 bases). Germline loops: CDR1 SNHLY, CDR2 FYNNEI. V was cut by 3 bases and J by 7 bases, with 13 bases left in between. This CDR3 is built from 13 residues. CDR3 protein: CASSDNPGAEQYF. In DNA, the CDR3 is TGTGCCAGCAGTGACAACCCTGGGGCGGAGCAGTACTTC.

This clonotype occurred a few times. The rearrangement uses TRBV27 and TRBJ2-3; a possible D gene is TRBD2 (5 bases). The germline V and J ends were trimmed by 5 bases and 2 bases, with 14 bases remaining between them. The CDR3 is made up of 15 amino acids. From germline, CDR1 is MNHEY and CDR2 SMNVEV (reference sequence). The CDR3 DNA follows: TGTGCCAGCAGTCCAACTTACGGGGTCACAGATACGCAGTATTTT. It yields the protein CASSPTYGVTDTQYF.

In its sample, this clonotype was seen a few times. This chain uses TRBV4-3 with TRBJ1-1; D gene unclear. V lost 1 base and J lost 7, with 10 bases in between. The CDR3 has 13 amino acids. From germline, CDR1 is LGHNA and CDR2 YSLEER. The chain's CDR3 is CASSQGTVSEAFF. Written as DNA, the CDR3 is TGCGCCAGCAGCCAAGGAACTGTCAGTGAAGCTTTCTTT.

The chain is built from TRBV15 and TRBJ2-7; no reliable D call. The CDR3 is 14 residues long. Germline CDR1 reads LNHNV; CDR2 reads YYDKDF (reference sequence). The V gene lost 0 bases and the J gene lost 2 bases, with 8 bases spanning the gap. The CDR3 loop is CATSRDRTAYEQYF. Written as DNA, the CDR3 is TGTGCCACCAGCAGAGATCGAACAGCCTACGAGCAGTACTTC.

The chain combines TRBV6-2 or TRBV6-3 with TRBJ2-7; D is uncertain. The CDR3 runs 13 residues. Germline CDR1 reads MNHEY; CDR2 reads SVGEGT. The germline V and J ends were trimmed by 0 bases and 1 base, with 4 bases remaining between them. CDR3 nucleotide sequence: TGTGCCAGCAGTTACTCGCCTTCCTACGAGCAGTACTTC. This encodes CASSYSPSYEQYF.

A few counts support this clonotype. The DNA for the CDR3 is TGTGCCAGCAGCATGGCCGGGCTCTTGTACGAGCAGTACTTC. Its protein is CASSMAGLLYEQYF. The chain joins TRBV7-9 to TRBJ2-7; D not resolved. There are 14 residues in the CDR3. Germline V gene data show CDR1 as SEHNR and CDR2 as FQNEAQ (reference sequence). V lost 5 bases to trimming and J lost 4 bases, with 15 bases between them.

This clonotype appeared many times. This chain joins TRBV15 and TRBJ2-3; D perhaps matches TRBD2 (5 bases). Trimming shortened V by 0 bases and J by 11 bases, and 9 bases separated the two germline ends. CDR1 is LNHNV, CDR2 YYDKDF, per germline (reference sequence). CDR3 length equals 12 residues. CDR3 loop: CATSRDRGVQYF. In DNA, the CDR3 is TGTGCCACCAGCAGAGATCGGGGAGTGCAGTATTTT.

On this clonotype itself: A much larger clone sits a single nucleotide away, making a read error possible. J is TRBJ1-1 and V is TRBV2; D is undetermined. Germline CDR1 is SNHLY and CDR2 is FYNNEI. The CDR3 spans 13 residues. This CDR3 is CASSAEPNTEALF. CDR3 DNA: TGTGCCAGCAGTGCTGAACCGAACACTGAAGCTCTCTTT. Full variable domain (outside the CDR3, taken from reference TRBV2 and TRBJ1-1): EPEVTQTPSHQVTQMGQEVILRCVPISNHLYFYWYRQILGQKVEFLVSFYNNEISEKSEIFDDQFSVERPDGSNFTLKIRSTKLEDSAMYFCASSAEPNTEALFGQGTRLTVV.

This CDR3 is CASSQDFPSYEQYF. CDR3 nucleotide sequence: TGTGCCAGCAGCCAGGACTTCCCCTCCTACGAGCAGTACTTC. The chain carries TRBV3-1 and TRBJ2-7, with a tentative D call TRBD2 (5 bases). CDR3 size: 14 residues. From germline, CDR1 is LGHDT and CDR2 YNNKEL (reference sequence). V dropped 3 bases and J dropped 0 bases, with 9 bases sitting between them.

This clonotype has a handful of counts. This chain joins TRBV18 and TRBJ2-1; no clear D. CDR3 size: 16 residues. Germline V gives CDR1 KGHSH, CDR2 LQKENI. V shed 2 bases and J shed 3 bases, with 14 bases lying between them. The CDR3 coding sequence is TGTGCCAGCTCACCAAACGCAAGGACGCTCTACAATGAGCAGTTCTTC. This sequence encodes CASSPNARTLYNEQFF.

This clonotype appeared a few times. This chain uses TRBV11-3 with TRBJ1-1; 7 nucleotides line up with TRBD1. CDR1 and CDR2 (germline): SGHNT, YENEEA. With 2 bases clipped from V and 3 bases from J, the junction kept 9 bases outside the gene matches. The CDR3 contains 16 residues. The CDR3 nucleotides read TGTGCCAGCAGCTTACCGGGACAGTATGAAGACACTGAAGCTTTCTTT. Translated: CASSLPGQYEDTEAFF. Full variable domain (outside the CDR3, taken from reference TRBV11-3 and TRBJ1-1): EAGVVQSPRYKIIEKKQPVAFWCNPISGHNTLYWYLQNLGQGPELLIRYENEEAVDDSQLPKDRFSAERLKGVDSTLKIQPAELGDSAVYLCASSLPGQYEDTEAFFGQGTRLTVV.

The chain joins TRBV20-1 to TRBJ2-3, with 15 bases that match TRBD2. Trimming removed 0 bases from V and 0 bases from J; junction bases left unmatched: 7. This CDR3 is built from 19 residues. Germline-derived CDR1 and CDR2 are DFQATT and SNEGSKA (reference sequence). The chain's CDR3 is CSARDLVGTSGGSTDTQYF. Written as DNA, the CDR3 is TGCAGTGCTAGAGATCTCGTAGGGACTAGCGGGGGGAGCACAGATACGCAGTATTTT.

This clonotype showed up many times. This chain uses TRBV5-6 with TRBJ1-1, with 8 bases that match TRBD1. Trimming removed 4 bases from V and 3 bases from J; junction bases left unmatched: 8. CDR3 size: 15 residues. Germline loops: CDR1 SGHDT, CDR2 YYEEEE. CDR3 in amino acids: CASSPPTGEHTEAFF. CDR3 nucleotides: TGTGCCAGCAGCCCCCCGACAGGGGAGCACACTGAAGCTTTCTTT.

This clonotype was seen a handful of times. The chain recombines TRBV7-9 with TRBJ2-6, with 10 bases lining up with TRBD1. CDR1 is SEHNR and CDR2 is FQNEAQ in the germline V gene (reference sequence). CDR3 length: 18 amino acids. Trimming at V came to 5 bases and at J to 1 base, leaving 8 bases not matched to a gene. In nucleotides, the CDR3 is TGTGCCAGCAGCAAACACCGGGACAGGGGATCTGGGGCCAACGTCCTGACTTTC. Its translation: CASSKHRDRGSGANVLTF.

Only a few counts were recorded for this clonotype. CDR3: CAIKMREDSPLHF. The DNA for the CDR3 is TGTGCCATCAAAATGAGGGAAGACTCACCCCTCCACTTT. V usage is TRBV10-3 and J usage is TRBJ1-6; D remains ambiguous. V was pared by 7 bases and J by 10 bases, with 14 bases between. Germline V CDR1 and CDR2: ENHRY, SYGVKD. The CDR3 extends over 13 amino acids.

This clonotype was observed a few times. The rearrangement links TRBV12-3 or TRBV12-4 to TRBJ2-3, with 8 bases that match TRBD2. This CDR3 contains 14 residues. The V gene end was trimmed by 10 bases and the J gene end by 3 bases; junction bases not matched to a gene: 9. The CDR3 sequence is CAIAKRGSTDTQYF. The CDR3 bases are TGTGCCATCGCAAAGCGGGGGAGTACAGATACGCAGTATTTT.

J is TRBJ1-2 and V is TRBV20-1; D gene ambiguous. The CDR3 loop spans 12 amino acids. From germline, CDR1 is DFQATT and CDR2 SNEGSKA (reference sequence). V gave up 3 bases and J gave up 3 bases, with 8 bases separating them. The CDR3 bases are TGCAGTGCTAGCAGTCTGGACTATGGCTACACCTTC. Translated: CSASSLDYGYTF.

This clonotype was seen only a few times. The rearrangement uses TRBV3-1 and TRBJ1-2; TRBD1 might be the D (5 bases). Trimming removed 5 bases at V and 1 base at J, with 29 bases between. Germline assignment: CDR1 LGHDT and CDR2 YNNKEL (reference sequence). This CDR3 has 20 residues. The CDR3 here is CASSSRDPSQRTINNYGYTF. CDR3 DNA sequence: TGTGCCAGCAGCTCCCGGGACCCCAGCCAACGAACGATCAATAACTATGGCTACACCTTC.

This clonotype has a count of ten or more. This rearrangement joins TRBV6-6 to TRBJ1-5; no firm D call. This CDR3 comprises 14 residues. Looked up from germline, CDR1 is MNHNY and CDR2 is SVGAGI (reference sequence). V lost 7 bases and J lost 4, with 14 bases in between. The CDR3 coding sequence is TGTGCCAGCACCCTCGGAGGAGGGAATCAGCCCCAGCATTTT. Translating it yields CASTLGGGNQPQHF.

This clonotype was seen at least ten times. The CDR3 reads CSAQKQGQGYTF. The CDR3 DNA sequence: TGCAGTGCTCAAAAACAGGGGCAGGGCTACACCTTC. The chain combines TRBV20-1 with TRBJ1-2, with 7 bases aligning to TRBD1. Trimming at V came to 5 bases and at J to 8 bases, leaving 8 bases not matched to a gene. The CDR3 runs to 12 residues. Germline-derived CDR1 and CDR2 are DFQATT and SNEGSKA (reference sequence).

This clonotype was counted ten times or more. The chain combines TRBV29-1 with TRBJ1-1; no reliable D call. The V end was cut by 5 bases, the J end by 4 bases, with 20 bases between. Per germline, CDR1 SQVTM and CDR2 ANQGSEA. CDR3 length equals 15 residues. CDR3 in DNA: TGCAGCGTTCTGCCTTTCGATGACCGGATCACTGAAGCTTTCTTT. Translation: CSVLPFDDRITEAFF. Full variable domain (outside the CDR3, taken from reference TRBV29-1 and TRBJ1-1): SAVISQKPSRDICQRGTSLTIQCQVDSQVTMMFWYRQQPGQSLTLIATANQGSEATYESGFVIDKFPISRPNLTFSTLTVSNMSPEDSSIYLCSVLPFDDRITEAFFGQGTRLTVV.

The rearrangement uses TRBV7-9 and TRBJ2-7; D not certain. Germline V gives CDR1 SEHNR, CDR2 FQNEAQ (reference sequence). CDR3 length equals 14 residues. V gave up 1 base and J gave up 6 bases, with 13 bases separating them. The CDR3 nucleotides read TGTGCCAGCAGCTTAGGGACCAGCCCCGTCGAGCAGTACTTC. Its translation: CASSLGTSPVEQYF. The variable domain in full, with the rest retrieved from reference TRBV7-9 and TRBJ2-7, is DTGVSQNPRHKITKRGQNVTFRCDPISEHNRLYWYRQTLGQGPEFLTYFQNEAQLEKSRLLSDRFSAERPKGSFSTLEIQRTEQGDSAMYLCASSLGTSPVEQYFGPGTRLTVT.

V gene TRBV20-1 combines with J gene TRBJ2-7; 11 bases fit TRBD1. Germline V lookup: CDR1 DFQATT, CDR2 SNEGSKA (reference sequence). Trimming at V came to 5 bases and at J to 4 bases, leaving 7 bases not matched to a gene. This CDR3 is built from 14 residues. CDR3 protein: CSALRGQGVYEQYF. The DNA for the CDR3 is TGCAGTGCTCTTAGGGGACAGGGGGTTTACGAGCAGTACTTC.